Below are 19 T cell receptor beta chains sequenced from a single sample in a study of cytomegalovirus exposure and HLA in healthy donors. Amplification used 60 Vbeta primers and 13 Jbeta primers. Profiled with immunoSEQ multiplex PCR; TCRdb holds only in-frame clones, not every one. The table lists 190,000 or so clones, around three quarters of them singletons. The sample consisted of PBMCs. These receptors were obtained from a boy aged 5-17 years in good health and CMV-seronegative.

J is TRBJ2-7 and V is TRBV18; D is possibly TRBD1 (5 bases). Per the germline V gene, CDR1 is KGHSH and CDR2 is LQKENI. Trimming removed 0 bases at V and 8 bases at J, with 20 bases between. The CDR3 covers 16 residues. In DNA form, the CDR3 reads TGTGCCAGCTCACCACCGGTTGTAGGTGGGCCAGGGAAGCAGTACTTC. Amino acids: CASSPPVVGGPGKQYF.

The chain employs TRBV5-6 and TRBJ1-5; D is perhaps TRBD1 (6 bases). V shed 3 bases and J shed 4 bases, with 14 bases lying between them. Germline assignment: CDR1 SGHDT and CDR2 YYEEEE. The CDR3 sequence is 15 residues long. In DNA form, the CDR3 reads TGTGCCAGCAGCTACCGGGGGGGGCAGAATCAGCCCCAGCATTTT. Translated: CASSYRGGQNQPQHF.

The rearrangement links TRBV5-1 to TRBJ1-2; D is possibly TRBD1 (5 bases). Trimming stripped 0 bases from V and 8 bases from J, with 11 bases between. The germline V gene encodes CDR1 SGHRS and CDR2 YFSETQ. This CDR3 comprises 13 residues. The chain's CDR3 is CASSLEGARGYTF. As DNA, the CDR3 is TGCGCCAGCAGCTTGGAAGGGGCGCGGGGCTACACCTTC. The full variable domain, its missing parts supplied by reference TRBV5-1 and TRBJ1-2, is KAGVTQTPRYLIKTRGQQVTLSCSPISGHRSVSWYQQTPGQGLQFLFEYFSETQRNKGNFPGRFSGRQFSNSRSEMNVSTLELGDSALYLCASSLEGARGYTFGSGTRLTVV.

This clone was detected a few times. J is TRBJ1-1 and V is TRBV4-3; D is unresolved. V was clipped by 4 bases and J by 3 bases, with 9 bases between them. Germline assignment: CDR1 LGHNA and CDR2 YSLEER. The CDR3 runs 13 residues. The CDR3 is CASSRGPYTEAFF. The CDR3 nucleotides are TGCGCCAGCAGCCGAGGGCCGTACACTGAAGCTTTCTTT.

J is TRBJ1-1 and V is TRBV5-4; 7 bases align to TRBD1. Germline CDR1 SGHNT, CDR2 YYREEE (reference sequence). Trimming cost V 2 bases and J 7 bases; bases outside gene matches: 2. CDR3 length equals 12 residues. As DNA, the CDR3 is TGTGCCAGCAGCTTCACAGGGGATGAAGCTTTCTTT. Its translation: CASSFTGDEAFF.

This chain uses TRBV6-1 with TRBJ2-1; TRBD1 matches 8 bases. Germline V lookup: CDR1 MNHNS, CDR2 SASEGT. The length of the CDR3 is 13 residues. The CDR3 region has the DNA TGTGCGGGGGGACAGGAGATTCAAAATGAGCAGTTCTTC. This sequence encodes CAGGQEIQNEQFF.

The chain couples TRBV6-5 to TRBJ2-5; D is unresolved. Matching the DNA end better, TRBJ2-7 makes the J call doubtful. The CDR3 is made up of 14 amino acids. The germline V gene has CDR1 MNHEY and CDR2 SVGAGI. The CDR3 here is CASSPPSTPYEQYF. The CDR3 region has the DNA TGTGCCAGCAGCCCCCCATCTACCCCCTACGAGCAGTACTTC.

The genes are TRBV6-5 and TRBJ1-1; D is undetermined. The CDR3 consists of 14 residues. Germline V gives CDR1 MNHEY, CDR2 SVGAGI. Trimming took 0 bases from V and 4 from J, leaving 9 bases between them. This CDR3 is CASSYSGLPTEAFF. The CDR3 region has the DNA TGTGCCAGCAGTTACTCTGGGCTTCCCACTGAAGCTTTCTTT.

This clone was seen a few times. The genes are TRBV30 and TRBJ1-1; TRBD1 might be the D (5 bases). Trimming pared 4 bases from V and 6 bases from J, leaving 15 bases between. The CDR3 contains 13 residues. Germline V gene sequence: CDR1 GTSNPN, CDR2 SVGIG (reference sequence). The CDR3 loop is CAWTRGTVPEAFF. In DNA form, the CDR3 reads TGTGCCTGGACCCGGGGGACCGTTCCTGAAGCTTTCTTT.

This clone was counted once. The chain employs TRBV6-1 and TRBJ2-1; no definite D call. V was clipped by 7 bases and J by 6 bases, with 10 bases between them. The CDR3 contains 12 residues. Looked up from germline, CDR1 is MNHNS and CDR2 is SASEGT. CDR3 loop: CASTALPNEQFF. The CDR3 DNA follows: TGTGCCAGCACCGCCCTACCCAATGAGCAGTTCTTC.

This sequence joins TRBV10-1 and TRBJ1-3; the match to TRBD1 covers 7 bases. The junction had 12 bases not matched to a gene; V was cut back by 9 bases and J by 4 bases. CDR3 length: 15 residues. CDR1 and CDR2 (germline): WNHNN, SYGVQD (reference sequence). The CDR3 region has the DNA TGCGCCAGACCAGACAGACAGGGAACAGGAAACACCATATATTTT. As protein: CARPDRQGTGNTIYF.

V is TRBV6-5 and J is TRBJ2-3; TRBD2 is a possible D gene (6 bases). The CDR3 spans 15 residues. V shed 0 bases and J shed 6 bases, with 13 bases lying between them. Per the germline V gene, CDR1 is MNHEY and CDR2 is SVGAGI. The CDR3 is CASSYSSGRLDTQYF. CDR3 bases: TGTGCCAGCAGTTACTCTAGCGGCCGTCTGGATACGCAGTATTTT.

The chain employs TRBV9 and TRBJ2-7, with 7 positions matching TRBD1. CDR1 and CDR2 (germline): SGDLS, YYNGEE. V gave up 0 bases and J gave up 5 bases; unmatched junction bases: 8. CDR3 length equals 15 residues. CDR3 region: CASSVDEGAPDEQYF. In nucleotides, the CDR3 is TGTGCCAGCAGCGTAGATGAGGGGGCGCCCGACGAGCAGTACTTC.

The rearrangement uses TRBV27 and TRBJ2-3; D is perhaps TRBD2 (5 bases). V dropped 3 bases and J dropped 3 bases, with 7 bases sitting between them. The CDR3 length is 13 residues. Germline values: CDR1 MNHEY, CDR2 SMNVEV (reference sequence). CDR3 bases: TGTGCCAGCAGTTTCCGAGGGACAGATACGCAGTATTTT. Its protein product is CASSFRGTDTQYF.

This clone was seen a few times. The chain has TRBV6-6 and TRBJ1-1, with 7 nucleotides matching TRBD1. The CDR3 length is 14 residues. Trimming cost V 5 bases and J 3 bases; bases outside gene matches: 6. CDR1 is MNHNY and CDR2 is SVGAGI in the germline V gene (reference sequence). The CDR3 reads CASSRQGFDTEAFF. The CDR3 coding sequence is TGTGCCAGCAGTCGACAGGGCTTCGACACTGAAGCTTTCTTT.

The chain is built from TRBV2 and TRBJ2-3, with a weak D call TRBD2 (5 bases). V was shortened by 1 base and J by 4 bases, with 15 bases between the two germline ends. Germline lookup yields CDR1 SNHLY and CDR2 FYNNEI. The CDR3 contains 16 residues. The CDR3 DNA is TGTGCCAGCAGTGAAGTGGTCGTACTAGGTGCAGATACGCAGTATTTT. Translating it yields CASSEVVVLGADTQYF.

The chain employs TRBV6-1 and TRBJ1-4, with TRBD1 matching over 7 bases. Unmatched junction bases numbered 11, after V lost 6 bases and J lost 10 bases. This CDR3 contains 14 residues. From germline, CDR1 is MNHNS and CDR2 SASEGT. The CDR3 DNA is TGTGCCAGCAGAGACGACAGGGTGGGTGGAAAACTGTTTTTT. This encodes CASRDDRVGGKLFF.

The genes are TRBV11-2 and TRBJ2-3, with 9 bases matching TRBD1. The germline CDR1 and CDR2 sequences are SGHAT and FQNNGV. V lost 4 bases, J lost 4 bases, and 6 bases stayed unmatched. The CDR3 spans 15 residues. CDR3 sequence reads: CASSSTGGEADTQYF. For the CDR3, the DNA is TGTGCCAGCAGCTCGACAGGGGGTGAAGCAGATACGCAGTATTTT. The variable domain in full, with the rest retrieved from reference TRBV11-2 and TRBJ2-3, is EAGVAQSPRYKIIEKRQSVAFWCNPISGHATLYWYQQILGQGPKLLIQFQNNGVVDDSQLPKDRFSAERLKGVDSTLKIQPAKLEDSAVYLCASSSTGGEADTQYFGPGTRLTVL.

The chain has TRBV27 and TRBJ2-6; a weak D match, TRBD1 (6 bases). The CDR3 spans 19 residues. The germline gives CDR1 MNHEY, CDR2 SMNVEV (reference sequence). V was pared by 0 bases and J by 0 bases, with 15 bases between. CDR3 region: CASSLSSGQFSSGANVLTF. Written as DNA, the CDR3 is TGTGCCAGCAGTTTATCGAGCGGACAGTTTAGCTCTGGGGCCAACGTCCTGACTTTC.